This T cell receptor beta chain emerged from a study of T-cell memory formation after mild COVID-19. TCRdb ran MiXCR on the 5' RACE reads and lists one entry per CDR3 protein. The sample has hundreds of thousands of distinct CDR3 sequences, approximately 16% seen once. With respect to this clonotype: Its antigen is unknown.

Study-wide results and limits: Whether second-wave clones peaking at day 37 were SARS-CoV-2 specific went unconfirmed.

Germline V lookup: CDR1 SGHRS, CDR2 YFSETQ. This CDR3 has 13 residues. Trimming took off 5 bases at V and 6 bases at J, with 14 bases between the two ends. The chain links TRBV5-1 to TRBJ1-2; no reliable D call. This TCR came from a man aged 18 to 30 who had mild COVID-19 (a few samples of this study predate the infection). Cell type and time point are not known. Sequenced: PBMCs or a T cell subset sorted from them (not recorded which). CDR3: CASRAAPADGYTF. CDR3 coding DNA: TGCGCCAGCAGAGCGGCCCCGGCCGATGGCTACACCTTC. Drawing the rest from reference TRBV5-1 and TRBJ1-2, the complete variable domain is KAGVTQTPRYLIKTRGQQVTLSCSPISGHRSVSWYQQTPGQGLQFLFEYFSETQRNKGNFPGRFSGRQFSNSRSEMNVSTLELGDSALYLCASRAAPADGYTFGSGTRLTVV.